Listed below are T cell receptor beta chains from one sample, sequenced in a study of cytotoxic CD8 clonotypes in ibrutinib-treated CLL. Data came from immunoSEQ multiplex PCR; TCRdb stores just in-frame clones and leaves some out. The sample consists of roughly 40,000 clones, roughly two thirds of them appearing once. The specimen comprised PBMCs, sampled after 12 months of ibrutinib treatment. These receptors were collected from a human donor with chronic lymphocytic leukemia. Each CDR3 is given with its conserved first and last residue. Each record gives: D gene, J gene, clone size, V gene, CDR3 protein, CDR3 DNA. A D gene is named only where the DNA matches it firmly. Clone size is stated in some rows and not others, as once, few, many or a class when expanded.

>TRBD1|TRBJ2-1|.|TRBV5-8
CASSSPGQAGNEQFF
TGTGCCAGCAGCTCGCCGGGACAGGCTGGGAATGAGCAGTTCTTC
>.|TRBJ2-2|.|TRBV7-9
CASSPVANTGELFF
TGTGCCAGCAGCCCCGTGGCGAACACCGGGGAGCTGTTTTTT
>.|TRBJ2-2|.|TRBV18
CASSPPFRNTGELFF
TGTGCCAGCTCACCACCGTTCAGGAACACCGGGGAGCTGTTTTTT
>.|TRBJ1-4|.|TRBV18
CASSPDRNEKLFF
TGTGCCAGCTCGCCCGACAGGAATGAAAAACTGTTTTTT
>.|TRBJ2-5|.|TRBV19
CASSIRAGAQGTQYF
TGTGCCAGTAGTATACGGGCAGGGGCGCAGGGGACCCAGTACTTC
>TRBD2|TRBJ2-7|once|TRBV7-9
CASSPRSGNDYEQYF
TGTGCCAGCAGCCCGCGGAGCGGGAACGACTACGAGCAGTACTTC
>.|TRBJ2-3|.|TRBV5-5
CASSSGTDTQYF
TGTGCCAGCAGCTCCGGTACAGATACGCAGTATTTT
>.|TRBJ2-1|few|TRBV4-2
CASSQASTSSYNEQFF
TGTGCCAGCAGCCAAGCGTCGACTAGCTCCTACAATGAGCAGTTCTTC
>TRBD1|TRBJ1-1|.|TRBV28
CASSQGGDTTEAFF
TGTGCCAGCAGCCAGGGGGGGGATACCACTGAAGCTTTCTTT
>.|TRBJ1-5|.|TRBV19
CASSIVLGPRRVDSNQPQHF
TGTGCCAGTAGTATAGTATTGGGGCCCCGGAGAGTCGATAGCAATCAGCCCCAGCATTTT
>TRBD1|TRBJ1-4|.|TRBV6-1
CASSVTGSTNEKLFF
TGTGCCAGCAGTGTGACAGGGTCCACTAATGAAAAACTGTTTTTT
>TRBD1|TRBJ1-4|.|TRBV15
CATSSTRQGTNEKLFF
TGTGCCACCAGCAGTACCAGACAGGGGACTAATGAAAAACTGTTTTTT
>TRBD2|TRBJ2-3|.|TRBV27
CASSLGLGADTQYF
TGTGCCAGCAGCCTTGGACTAGGGGCAGATACGCAGTATTTT
>.|TRBJ2-3|.|TRBV27
CASSPYLDTQYF
TGTGCCAGCAGTCCCTACTTAGATACGCAGTATTTT
>.|TRBJ1-2|.|TRBV19
CASSPEGRLLYGYTF
TGTGCCAGTAGTCCAGAGGGACGGCTCCTCTATGGCTACACCTTC
>.|TRBJ1-5|.|TRBV7-2
CASSKDPRGNQPQHF
TGTGCCAGCAGCAAAGATCCCAGGGGTAATCAGCCCCAGCATTTT
>.|TRBJ2-1|.|TRBV6-6
CASTNEWGGGNEQFF
TGTGCCAGCACCAACGAGTGGGGTGGGGGCAATGAGCAGTTCTTC
>TRBD2|TRBJ2-7|.|TRBV7-2
CASSPRLAGAGEQYF
TGTGCCAGCAGCCCCCGGCTAGCGGGAGCGGGGGAGCAGTACTTC
>.|TRBJ1-1|.|TRBV20-1
CSAGTRQAFF
TGCAGTGCCGGGACACGGCAAGCTTTCTTT
>.|TRBJ2-7|once|TRBV15
CATSREGTYEQYF
TGTGCCACCAGCAGAGAGGGAACCTACGAGCAGTACTTC
>TRBD1|TRBJ1-1|.|TRBV4-2
CASSQADRGLGTEAFF
TGTGCCAGCAGCCAAGCCGACAGGGGATTAGGGACTGAAGCTTTCTTT
>.|TRBJ1-5|few|TRBV28
CASETTRRGGNQPQHF
TGTGCCAGCGAGACCACGCGGAGGGGTGGCAATCAGCCCCAGCATTTT
>TRBD1|TRBJ1-5|few|TRBV7-8
CASSPGTANSNQPQHF
TGTGCCAGCAGCCCTGGGACAGCCAATAGCAATCAGCCCCAGCATTTT
>TRBD2|TRBJ2-3|.|TRBV5-4
CASSTGTSGRGGDTQYF
TGTGCCAGCAGCACCGGGACTAGCGGGAGAGGGGGAGATACGCAGTATTTT
>TRBD1|TRBJ2-7|.|TRBV27
CASTRQGSYEQYF
TGTGCCAGCACCCGACAGGGTTCCTACGAGCAGTACTTC
>.|TRBJ2-7|.|TRBV10-1
CASGPPGAYEQYF
TGCGCCAGCGGCCCCCCGGGGGCCTACGAGCAGTACTTC
>.|TRBJ2-2|.|TRBV28
CASNPPMTGELFF
TGTGCCAGCAACCCCCCTATGACCGGGGAGCTGTTTTTT
>TRBD2|TRBJ2-3|.|TRBV9
CASSGERGPYADTQYF
TGTGCCAGCAGCGGGGAGCGGGGTCCCTATGCAGATACGCAGTATTTT
>TRBD2|TRBJ2-7|.|TRBV4-1
CASSRGLAGVSPYEQYF
TGCGCCAGCAGCCGTGGACTAGCGGGAGTTTCCCCCTACGAGCAGTACTTC
>.|TRBJ2-2|few|TRBV5-4
CASSLFAYAGELFF
TGTGCCAGCAGCCTCTTCGCGTACGCCGGGGAGCTGTTTTTT
>.|TRBJ2-1|.|TRBV7-9
CASSLVGNEQFF
TGTGCCAGCAGCTTGGTAGGAAATGAGCAGTTCTTC
>.|TRBJ1-4|.|TRBV4-2
CASSPLAGGFGEKLFF
TGTGCCAGCAGCCCCCTGGCCGGGGGGTTTGGTGAAAAACTGTTTTTT
>TRBD2|TRBJ2-7|few|TRBV5-8
CASNGLAFYEQYF
TGTGCCAGCAATGGACTAGCGTTTTACGAGCAGTACTTC
>.|TRBJ2-5|.|TRBV11-2
CASSSPGVNGRQYF
TGTGCCAGCAGCTCCCCGGGGGTGAACGGAAGACAGTACTTC
>TRBD2|TRBJ2-1|.|TRBV12-5
CASGTSGRAEQFF
TGTGCTAGTGGGACTAGCGGGAGGGCGGAGCAGTTCTTC